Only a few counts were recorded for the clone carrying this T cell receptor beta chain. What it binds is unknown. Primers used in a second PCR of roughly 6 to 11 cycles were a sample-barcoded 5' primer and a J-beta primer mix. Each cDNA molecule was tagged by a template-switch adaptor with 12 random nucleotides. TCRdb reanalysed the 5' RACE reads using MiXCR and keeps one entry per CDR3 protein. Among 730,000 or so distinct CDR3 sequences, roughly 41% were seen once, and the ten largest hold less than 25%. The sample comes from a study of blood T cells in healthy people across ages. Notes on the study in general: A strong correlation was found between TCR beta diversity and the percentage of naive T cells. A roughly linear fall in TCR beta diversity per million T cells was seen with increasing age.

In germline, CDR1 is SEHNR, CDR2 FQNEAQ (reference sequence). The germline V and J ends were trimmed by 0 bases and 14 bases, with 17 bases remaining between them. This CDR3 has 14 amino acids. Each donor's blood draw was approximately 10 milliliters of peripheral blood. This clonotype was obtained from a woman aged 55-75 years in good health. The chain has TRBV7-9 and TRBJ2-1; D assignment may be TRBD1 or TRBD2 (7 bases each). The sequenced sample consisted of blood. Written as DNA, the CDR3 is TGTGCCAGCAGCTTAGCCCGGGGAGGGGGCCACGAGTTCTTC. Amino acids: CASSLARGGGHEFF.